This TCR beta chain was identified in a study of control samples from healthy donors and cancer patients. The assay was immunoSEQ multiplex PCR, and TCRdb's table has in-frame clones only and misses some. This sample carries fewer than 200,000 clones, roughly 95% of them seen once, and the ten largest clones take approximately 0.97%. The germline CDR1 and CDR2 sequences are MNHNY and SVGAGI (reference sequence). V was shortened by 6 bases and J by 0 bases, with 20 bases between the two germline ends. This CDR3 has 17 residues. V usage is TRBV6-6 and J usage is TRBJ1-1; D might be TRBD1 (6 bases). The sequenced sample was blood. This sequence was found in a young woman in good health. The CDR3 DNA is TGTGCCAGCAGCCGAGGGGGGTTTGCAGGCCTGAACACTGAAGCTTTCTTT. Its translation: CASSRGGFAGLNTEAFF.